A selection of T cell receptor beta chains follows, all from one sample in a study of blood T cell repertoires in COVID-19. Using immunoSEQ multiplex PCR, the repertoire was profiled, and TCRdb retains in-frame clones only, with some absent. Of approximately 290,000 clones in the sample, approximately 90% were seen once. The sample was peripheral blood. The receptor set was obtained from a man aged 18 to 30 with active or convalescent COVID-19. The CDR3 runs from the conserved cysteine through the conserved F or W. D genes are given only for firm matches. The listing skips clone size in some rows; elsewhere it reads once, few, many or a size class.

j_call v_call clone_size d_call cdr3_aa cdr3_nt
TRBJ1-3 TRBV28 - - CASSSSGTYRSGNTIYF TGTGCCAGCAGTTCCTCCGGGACTTACCGCTCTGGAAACACCATATATTTT
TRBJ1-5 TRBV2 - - CASMRLYNQPQHF TGTGCCAGCATGCGACTGTACAATCAGCCCCAGCATTTT
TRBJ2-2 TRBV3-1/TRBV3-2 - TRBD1 CASTRQGLYTSNTGELFF TGTGCCAGCACCCGACAGGGCCTATACACCTCGAACACCGGGGAGCTGTTTTTT
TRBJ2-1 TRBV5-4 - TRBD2 CASSYPLAGANEQFF TGTGCCAGCAGCTACCCACTAGCGGGAGCCAATGAGCAGTTCTTC
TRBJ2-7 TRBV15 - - CATSRRSGAYEQYF TGTGCCACCAGCAGGCGGTCCGGGGCCTACGAGCAGTACTTC
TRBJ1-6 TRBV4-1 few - CASSQVGDRALHF TGCGCCAGCAGCCAAGTAGGGGATAGGGCCCTCCACTTT
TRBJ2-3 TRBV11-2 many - CASSRLADTQYF TGTGCCAGCAGCCGACTTGCAGATACGCAGTATTTT
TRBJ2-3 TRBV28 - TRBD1 CASQDRDSSTDTQYF TGTGCCAGCCAGGACAGGGATTCCTCCACAGATACGCAGTATTTT
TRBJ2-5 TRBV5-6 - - CASSWGDLGQGETQYF TGTGCCAGCAGCTGGGGGGACCTGGGGCAGGGCGAGACCCAGTACTTC
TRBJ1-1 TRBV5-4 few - CASSLQTANTEAFF TGTGCCAGCAGCTTGCAGACAGCGAACACTGAAGCTTTCTTT
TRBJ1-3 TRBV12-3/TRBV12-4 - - CASSHSGNTIYF TGTGCCAGCAGCCACTCTGGAAACACCATATATTTT
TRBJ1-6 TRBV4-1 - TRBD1 CASSQVPGQYNSPLHF TGCGCCAGCAGCCAAGTCCCGGGACAGTATAATTCACCCCTCCACTTT
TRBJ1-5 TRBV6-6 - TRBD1 CASSYRGGQGNQPQHF TGTGCCAGCAGTTATCGAGGGGGACAGGGGAATCAGCCCCAGCATTTT
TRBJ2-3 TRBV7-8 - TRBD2 CASSPRLADRTDTQYF TGTGCCAGCAGCCCAAGACTAGCGGACCGCACAGATACGCAGTATTTT
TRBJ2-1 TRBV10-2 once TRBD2 CASRVGTSGNNEQFF TGCGCCAGCAGAGTAGGGACTAGCGGAAACAATGAGCAGTTCTTC
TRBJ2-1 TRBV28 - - CASSLPRGNEQFF TGTGCCAGCAGTTTACCAAGGGGGAATGAGCAGTTCTTC
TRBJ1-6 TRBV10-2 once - CASSTDRYNSPLHF TGCGCCAGCAGTACAGACAGATATAATTCACCCCTCCACTTT
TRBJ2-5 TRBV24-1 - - CATSDSGGETQYF TGTGCCACCAGTGATTCCGGGGGAGAGACCCAGTACTTC
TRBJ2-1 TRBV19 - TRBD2 CASSIDRGSSYNEQFF TGTGCCAGTAGTATAGATCGCGGGAGTTCCTACAATGAGCAGTTCTTC
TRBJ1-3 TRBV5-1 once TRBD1 CASRADRGFDTIYF TGCGCCAGCAGGGCAGACAGGGGGTTCGACACCATATATTTT
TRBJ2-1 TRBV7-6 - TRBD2 CASSLAAAQPGLAGGSTNEQFF TGTGCCAGCAGCTTAGCTGCCGCCCAACCGGGACTAGCGGGGGGGAGCACCAATGAGCAGTTCTTC
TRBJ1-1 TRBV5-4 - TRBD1 CASSPGQVRGHTEAFF TGTGCCAGCAGCCCGGGACAGGTTAGGGGGCACACTGAAGCTTTCTTT
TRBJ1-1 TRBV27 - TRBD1 CASSQGAGILDTEAFF TGTGCCAGCAGTCAGGGGGCAGGCATCTTGGACACTGAAGCTTTCTTT
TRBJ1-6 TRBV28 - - CASRNRLGGSPLHF TGTGCCAGCAGGAACCGACTGGGGGGTTCACCCCTCCACTTT
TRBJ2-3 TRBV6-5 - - CASSYGPSGTQYF TGTGCCAGCAGTTACGGACCAAGCGGTACGCAGTATTTT
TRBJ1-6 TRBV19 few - CASSTQGRGPLHF TGTGCCAGTAGTACACAGGGACGAGGACCCCTCCACTTT
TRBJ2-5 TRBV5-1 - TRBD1 CASKNRGSMETQYF TGCGCCAGCAAAAACAGGGGGAGTATGGAGACCCAGTACTTC
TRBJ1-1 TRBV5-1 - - CASSGGRPGAEAFF TGCGCCAGCAGCGGAGGACGACCAGGGGCCGAAGCTTTCTTT
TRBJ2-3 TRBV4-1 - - CASSLNTQGPLTDTQYF TGCGCCAGCAGCCTAAACACCCAGGGGCCGCTCACAGATACGCAGTATTTT
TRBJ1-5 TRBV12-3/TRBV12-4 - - CASSFSGNQPQHF TGTGCCAGTTCTTTCTCAGGCAATCAGCCCCAGCATTTT
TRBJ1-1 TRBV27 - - CASSLSANTEAFF TGTGCCAGCAGTTTATCAGCGAACACTGAAGCTTTCTTT
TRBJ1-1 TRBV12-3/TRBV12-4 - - CASSLGGSTEAFF TGTGCCAGCAGTCTCGGGGGGAGCACTGAAGCTTTCTTT
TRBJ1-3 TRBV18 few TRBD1 CASSPVIITGDGNTIYF TGTGCCAGCTCACCCGTGATTATTACAGGGGATGGAAACACCATATATTTT
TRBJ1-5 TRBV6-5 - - CASSKTGSGQPQHF TGTGCCAGCAGTAAGACAGGCTCGGGTCAGCCCCAGCATTTT
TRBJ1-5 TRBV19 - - CASSIGLGAVHQPQHF TGTGCCAGTAGTATTGGTTTAGGAGCGGTCCATCAGCCCCAGCATTTT
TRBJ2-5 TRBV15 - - CATAELGARQETQYF TGTGCCACCGCCGAGTTGGGGGCTCGCCAAGAGACCCAGTACTTC
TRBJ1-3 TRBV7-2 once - CASSLLGSAGNTIYF TGTGCCAGCAGCTTACTCGGGAGCGCTGGAAACACCATATATTTT
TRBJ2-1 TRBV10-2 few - CASRGDISNEQFF TGCGCCAGCAGAGGGGACATATCCAATGAGCAGTTCTTC
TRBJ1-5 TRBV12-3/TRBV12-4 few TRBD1 CASNKQGNQPQHF TGTGCCAGCAATAAACAGGGGAATCAGCCCCAGCATTTT
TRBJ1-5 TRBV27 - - CASSPWGGQPQHF TGTGCCAGCAGCCCGTGGGGAGGTCAGCCCCAGCATTTT